This entry lists 23 T cell receptor beta chains sequenced from one sample in a study of tumor-infiltrating lymphocytes in oesophageal squamous cell carcinoma. MiXCR, run by TCRdb on the PCR reads, gives a single entry per CDR3 protein. The sample has some 14,000 distinct CDR3 sequences; 50% are singletons. Sequencing was carried out using esophageal tumor tissue. These receptors were obtained from a male donor with esophageal squamous cell carcinoma.

This sequence joins TRBV12-3 or TRBV12-4 and TRBJ2-5; weak D call: TRBD1 (8 bases). Near its end, the DNA agrees better with TRBJ2-1, so the J call may be wrong. The CDR3 has 16 amino acids. CDR3 sequence reads: CASTAGVGQGANEQFF. The CDR3 DNA is TGTGCCAGCACCGCGGGGGTGGGGCAGGGGGCTAATGAGCAGTTCTTC.

This clonotype was counted many times. This rearrangement joins TRBV7-2 to TRBJ1-1; perhaps TRBD1 as D (6 bases). Trimming removed 4 bases from V and 3 bases from J, with 9 bases in between. Germline V gene lookup returns CDR1 SGHTA and CDR2 FQGNSA. The CDR3 length is 13 residues. CDR3 bases: TGTGCCAGCAGCTGGCAGGGGTACACTGAAGCTTTCTTT. Its protein product is CASSWQGYTEAFF.

The chain uses TRBV7-2 and TRBJ2-1; 11 nucleotides match TRBD1. The assigned J gene may be wrong: the sequence end matches TRBJ2-5 better. This CDR3 is built from 16 residues. Germline V gene data show CDR1 as SGHTA and CDR2 as FQGNSA. The CDR3 loop is CASSQNGQGARETQYF. CDR3 sequence (DNA): TGTGCCAGCAGCCAAAACGGACAGGGGGCTAGAGAGACCCAGTACTTC.

The chain carries TRBV6-2 or TRBV6-3 and TRBJ2-3, with no clear D. The V end was cut by 5 bases, the J end by 4 bases, with 16 bases between. This CDR3 contains 15 residues. The germline gives CDR1 MNHEY, CDR2 SVGEGT. The CDR3 DNA reads as TGTGCCAGCAGTAGGACGGATACTGCTCCAGATACGCAGTATTTT. Translated: CASSRTDTAPDTQYF.

The V and J genes are TRBV7-2 and TRBJ2-1; D ambiguous. Near its end, the DNA agrees better with TRBJ2-7, so the J call may be wrong. Germline CDR1 SGHTA, CDR2 FQGNSA. The CDR3 runs 11 residues. In DNA form, the CDR3 reads TGTGCCAGCAGCTTACGGCATGAGCAGTACTTC. It codes for CASSLRHEQYF.

Notes on this clonotype: One end of the junction is discordant with germline, which a read error may explain. The chain uses TRBV7-7 and TRBJ2-1; no clear D. From germline, CDR1 is SSHAT and CDR2 FNYEAQ (reference sequence). This CDR3 has 15 amino acids. CDR3 protein: CASSLGPEKIYEQFF. Written as DNA, the CDR3 is TGTGCTAGCAGCTTAGGGCCGGAGAAGATCTACGAGCAGTTCTTC.

The sample holds a few counts of this clonotype. Since the CDR3 does not end with the conserved phenylalanine or tryptophan, this likely comes from a read error. No DNA is shown, since the ends of the CDR3 on it are uncertain; the CDR3 is the one TCRdb lists. The chain employs TRBV7-6 and TRBJ2-7; TRBD1 is the table's D call and was not checked against the DNA. The CDR3 spans 18 amino acids, including both terminal residues. CDR1 is SGHVS, CDR2 FNYEAQ, per germline. CDR3: CASSPIYAGGRNEQFFGS.

This chain connects TRBV10-3 to TRBJ1-1; D unresolved. CDR1 is ENHRY and CDR2 is SYGVKD in the germline V gene. The CDR3 runs 14 residues. V dropped 3 bases and J dropped 6 bases, with 14 bases sitting between them. Here the CDR3 reads CAISDTGSSAEAFF. As DNA, the CDR3 is TGTGCCATCAGTGATACCGGGAGTAGCGCTGAAGCTTTCTTT.

The rearrangement links TRBV7-2 to TRBJ2-3, with TRBD2 matching over 8 bases. This CDR3 contains 17 residues. Germline values: CDR1 SGHTA, CDR2 FQGNSA. V shed 5 bases, J shed 2 bases, and the junction held 12 bases outside the gene matches. The CDR3 DNA is TGTGCCAGCAGCAGACGTGGACTAGCAATTTCCACAGATACGCAGTATTTT. Translated: CASSRRGLAISTDTQYF.

This clonotype was counted between two and nine times. One end of the junction fails to match germline, which may point to a read error. J is TRBJ2-1 and V is TRBV7-6, with 12 nucleotides matching TRBD2. This CDR3 has 15 residues. CDR1 is SGHVS and CDR2 is FNYEAQ in the germline V gene. The CDR3 region has the DNA TGTGCTAGCAGCTCTCTAGCGGGAGGGCCAGATGAGCAGTTCTTC. As protein: CASSSLAGGPDEQFF.

The chain couples TRBV6-6 to TRBJ2-5; 11 nucleotides align to TRBD2. The closer fit of TRBJ2-7 to the DNA end suggests the J call may be wrong. Germline CDR1 is MNHNY and CDR2 is SVGAGI (reference sequence). The CDR3 extends over 16 amino acids. As DNA, the CDR3 is TGTGCCAGCAGGGCGCGAGCGACTAGCGGGATCTACGAGCAGTACTTC. The encoded protein is CASRARATSGIYEQYF.

The rearrangement uses TRBV7-9 and TRBJ2-7, with D possibly matching TRBD2 (5 bases). The V end was cut by 1 base, the J end by 12 bases, with 16 bases between. Per germline, CDR1 SEHNR and CDR2 FQNEAQ (reference sequence). This CDR3 region has 13 residues. CDR3: CASSLEAGSDWYF. Here the CDR3 DNA reads TGTGCCAGCAGCTTAGAGGCTGGGAGCGACTGGTACTTC. The variable domain in full, completed from reference TRBV7-9 and TRBJ2-7, reads DTGVSQNPRHKITKRGQNVTFRCDPISEHNRLYWYRQTLGQGPEFLTYFQNEAQLEKSRLLSDRFSAERPKGSFSTLEIQRTEQGDSAMYLCASSLEAGSDWYFGPGTRLTVT.

This chain connects TRBV6-1 to TRBJ2-3; 10 nucleotides agree with TRBD1. The J call may be incorrect, as the DNA end agrees better with TRBJ2-1. Germline CDR1 MNHNS, CDR2 SASEGT. This CDR3 contains 16 residues. The CDR3 is CASSEAGGQGFDEQFF. CDR3 in DNA: TGTGCCAGCAGTGAAGCGGGGGGACAGGGGTTTGATGAGCAGTTCTTC.

A remark on this clonotype: Without the conserved terminal phenylalanine or tryptophan, this CDR3 likely stems from a read error. No DNA is shown, since the ends of the CDR3 on it are uncertain; the CDR3 is the one TCRdb lists. This rearrangement joins TRBV6-8 to TRBJ2-6. 8 amino acids form the CDR3, both terminal residues included. CDR1 and CDR2 (germline): MNHGY, SAAAGT. This CDR3 is CASSYAST.

This clonotype was detected many times. This chain uses TRBV20-1 with TRBJ2-5; 9 bases are a match to TRBD2. The CDR3 covers 15 residues. The V and J ends lost 3 bases and 2 bases, in that order; junction bases with no gene match: 7. Germline lookup yields CDR1 DFQATT and CDR2 SNEGSKA (reference sequence). The CDR3 DNA follows: TGCAGTGCTAGGATCCCGACTAGCGGACAAGAGACCCAGTACTTC. Protein: CSARIPTSGQETQYF.

J is TRBJ2-4 and V is TRBV7-2; maybe TRBD2 (7 bases). The J call is doubtful: the DNA matches TRBJ2-7 better. Germline V CDR1 and CDR2: SGHTA, FQGNSA. The CDR3 consists of 16 residues. The CDR3, as DNA: TGTGCCAGCAGCTTAGGAAGCGGGACAAAACCGTACGAGCAGTACTTC. Translation gives CASSLGSGTKPYEQYF.

This clonotype was detected many times. The chain links TRBV20-1 to TRBJ2-3, with a possible D match to TRBD2 (6 bases). In germline, CDR1 is DFQATT, CDR2 SNEGSKA (reference sequence). V was clipped by 0 bases and J by 1 base, with 11 bases between them. CDR3 size: 15 residues. The DNA of the CDR3 is TGCAGTGCTAGAGATGCGGGACTCGGCACAGATACGCAGTATTTT. Encoded protein: CSARDAGLGTDTQYF.

This clonotype was seen repeatedly, ten times or more. The chain employs TRBV28 and TRBJ2-7; 7 nucleotides line up with TRBD2. The CDR3 is 13 residues long. The V gene's germline CDR1 is MDHEN and CDR2 SYDVKM. With 8 bases clipped from V and 7 bases from J, the junction kept 11 bases outside the gene matches. The CDR3 sequence is CASQGGSYNEQYF. The DNA of the CDR3 is TGTGCCAGCCAAGGCGGGAGCTACAATGAGCAGTACTTC.

This clonotype has a handful of counts. This chain links TRBV7-8 with TRBJ2-3; TRBD1 might be the D (6 bases). Germline V gene data show CDR1 as SGHVS and CDR2 as FQNEAQ. The CDR3 runs 14 residues. Trimming stripped 1 base from V and 12 bases from J, with 17 bases between. DNA for the CDR3: TGTGCCAGCAGCTTAGGGGACAACTACCTCCCCCAGTATTTT. Translated, it gives CASSLGDNYLPQYF.

This clonotype turned up a few times. One end of the junction is discordant with germline, which a read error may explain. The V call is TRBV7-2, the J call TRBJ1-6, with TRBD1 as a possible D gene (5 bases). The germline CDR1 and CDR2 sequences are SGHTA and FQGNSA. The CDR3 totals 14 residues. CDR3 in DNA: TGTGCCAGCAGCTTATTGCGGGAGGGGTACGAGCAGTACTTT. This gives the protein CASSLLREGYEQYF.

The chain joins TRBV7-2 to TRBJ2-3; D is ambiguous. Germline CDR1 is SGHTA and CDR2 is FQGNSA. The CDR3 has 14 residues. V was clipped by 5 bases and J by 0 bases, with 9 bases between them. CDR3 nucleotide sequence: TGTGCCAGCAGCCCCACCACAAGCACAGATACGCAGTATTTT. Protein: CASSPTTSTDTQYF.

This clonotype has ten or more counts. A much larger clone differs by one base, so this may be a read error. The chain has TRBV7-9 and TRBJ2-5, with D hard to call. The CDR3 has 15 residues. Germline values: CDR1 SEHNR, CDR2 FQNEAQ (reference sequence). The V and J ends lost 1 base and 11 bases respectively, with 20 bases between them. The CDR3 DNA sequence: TGTGCCAGCAGCTTAGATAGGAGCGTAGCCGCTGAGCAGTACTTC. Translating gives CASSLDRSVAAEQYF.

This chain links TRBV6-1 with TRBJ1-1; no firm D call. Trimming removed 5 bases from V and 2 bases from J, with 9 bases in between. This CDR3 spans 13 amino acids. CDR1 MNHNS and CDR2 SASEGT come from the germline V gene. The CDR3 DNA reads TGTGCCAGCAGTTACGGAGACAACACTGAAGCTTTCTTT. Translation: CASSYGDNTEAFF.